This TCR beta chain was sequenced during a study of shared clonotypes between healthy human individuals. In the study overall: The people who gave samples were a couple of women and a few men aged 18 to 49. Each donor's CD4 naive and CD4 memory cells filled three plates apiece, CD8 naive two, and CD8 memory one.

CDR3 length: 14 amino acids. Between the trimmed V and J ends, which lost 2 bases and 0 bases, there was a span of 7 bases. Germline loops: CDR1 KGHSH, CDR2 LQKENI. Of note for this clone: Other DNA sequences from this sample encode an identical CDR3 as well.

Libraries were prepared by immunoSEQ multiplex PCR; TCRdb keeps only in-frame clonotypes and omits some of them. This sample has millions of clones, with over 85% found just once. This TCR came from a man younger than 35 in good health. The sample comprised naive CD4+ T cells sorted from blood. Subset noted: CD45RA+ positively selected. The V call is TRBV18, the J call TRBJ1-1; D is unclear. The CDR3 DNA follows: TGTGCCAGCTCACCAAACATAATGAACACTGAAGCTTTCTTT. Translated, it gives CASSPNIMNTEAFF.